This TCR beta chain was recovered during a study of T cells in Graves' hyperthyroidism and ophthalmopathy (dated by TCRdb to between 2019 and 2020). Describing the broader study: Peripheral blood samples were taken at initial diagnosis, before any treatment was given. To identify TCR V-J signatures that set the groups apart, the researchers used a discovery cohort of 100 patients, made up of 43 with Graves' ophthalmopathy and about 60 with stable Graves' hyperthyroidism. An independent validation cohort of 18 to 20 hyperthyroidism patients and 15 or so patients who later progressed to ophthalmopathy tested prospective prediction of ophthalmopathy. For training and testing, the 80 to 100 patients in the discovery cohort were randomly divided in a 7:3 ratio. The study also compared thyroid tissue and blood T-cell repertoires from several Graves' hyperthyroidism patients. Following sampling, methimazole starting at 30 mg daily was given to hyperthyroidism patients, and high-dose intravenous methylprednisolone was given to ophthalmopathy patients. TCR Vbeta CDR3 sequencing of around 130 peripheral blood samples (under 45 ophthalmopathy, around 80 hyperthyroidism and about 17 progressor patients) is reported in the paper. The paper as a whole reports these results and caveats: In validation, the model predicted progression to ophthalmopathy a median of around six months before onset, with over 60% sensitivity and roughly 72% specificity. Blood samples also contained most of the expanded thyroid clonotypes (frequency above 0.001), which suggests that blood repertoires may reflect thyroid immune responses. In cross-validation, a model built on a 13 V-J signature told ophthalmopathy apart from stable hyperthyroidism with approximately 90% sensitivity and roughly 82% specificity, and in testing the same model reached 80%/75%. Sample size was not statistically predetermined, and investigators were not blinded to group allocation.

Amplification of TCR beta CDR3 regions was carried out from RNA transcripts. A first-round RT-PCR of the TCR CDR3 used the HTBI primer set with the Qiagen OneStep RT-PCR kit. Libraries were constructed in a second round of multiplex PCR, after which size selection and purification were carried out. The libraries were sequenced on an Illumina HiSeq2000 using paired-end 100 bp reads. Concerning the study's data processing: SOAPnuke was used to process the raw data, removing reads that contained adapters or uncalled bases, had a mean Phred below 15, or lacked an exact match to the constant primer or identifier. High-quality paired reads were merged with COPE v1.2.5, and unique nucleotide sequences were defined as clonotypes. MiTCR v1.1 was used to align the clonotypes against IMGT TRBV, TRBD and TRBJ reference segments. The analysis was restricted to V-J combinations with a frequency above 0.0001, which together covered just over 98% of the repertoires. The TCS score was defined as the ratio of F50 (clonal expansion) to E x V (chaos), calculated using BLOSUM62-based TCRdist between CDR3 peptides within each V-J. Welch's t-statistics and random forest reduced 500 to 550 V-J features to 10 to 15, which were used in a naive Bayes classifier (R e1071). The public reads were quality trimmed at Q25 with fastp and then assembled into clones with MiXCR by TCRdb, keeping productive beta chains. Records with the same CDR3 protein are collapsed into one entry carrying the most frequent genes and DNA. TCRdb assigned the V and J calls; the authors' analysis was not used. Present in this sample are hundreds of thousands of distinct CDR3 sequences, approximately 20% of which were seen just once. About 60% of the sample belongs to the ten largest clones.

A word on this clonotype: The antigen this receptor binds is unknown. No quality values exist for individual bases; no much larger clone is one base distant.

CDR1 and CDR2 are read off the germline V gene as SGHTA and FQGNSA. V is cut by 5 bases and J by 3 bases, and the space between the germline ends is 14 bases. Including the terminal cysteine and phenylalanine, the CDR3 comprises 16 residues. Only the CDR3 DNA stays, 48 bases, in frame from base 1. In the ophthalmopathy patients, disease was moderately to severely active, with a Clinical Activity Score of 3 or more, a NOSPECS grade of 4 or more, and a duration of less than 3 months. Patients with uncontrolled infections, other autoimmune diseases, pregnancy or lactation were excluded. Clinical symptoms, serum thyroxine and TRAb, thyroid ultrasound, and orbital computed tomography formed the basis for the diagnoses. PBMCs were separated from roughly 10 ml of fresh peripheral blood using Ficoll-Paque density gradient centrifugation. Trizol reagent was used to extract total RNA, and RNA quality was then checked on an Agilent 2100 Bioanalyzer.

The specimen sequenced was blood. This clonotype was sampled from a man aged 30 to 39 with Graves' ophthalmopathy. The chain uses TRBV7-2 and TRBJ1-6; the D gene is possibly TRBD1, with 5 bases matching. The CDR3 region has the sequence CASSGRSTDYNSPLHF. The bases read TGTGCCAGCAGCGGGCGCTCGACAGACTATAATTCACCCCTCCACTTT.